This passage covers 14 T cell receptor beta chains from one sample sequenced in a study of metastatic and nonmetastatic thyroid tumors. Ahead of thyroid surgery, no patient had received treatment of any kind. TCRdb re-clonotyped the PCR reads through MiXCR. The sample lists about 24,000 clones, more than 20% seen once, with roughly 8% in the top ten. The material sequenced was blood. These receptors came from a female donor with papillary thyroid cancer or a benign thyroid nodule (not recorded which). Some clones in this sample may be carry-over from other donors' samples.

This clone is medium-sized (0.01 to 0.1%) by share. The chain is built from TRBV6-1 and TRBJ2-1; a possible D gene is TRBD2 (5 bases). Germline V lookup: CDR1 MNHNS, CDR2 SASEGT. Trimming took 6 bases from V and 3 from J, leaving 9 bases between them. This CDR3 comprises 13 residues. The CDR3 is CASSQRVYNEQFF. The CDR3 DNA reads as TGTGCCAGCAGCCAGAGGGTCTACAATGAGCAGTTCTTC.

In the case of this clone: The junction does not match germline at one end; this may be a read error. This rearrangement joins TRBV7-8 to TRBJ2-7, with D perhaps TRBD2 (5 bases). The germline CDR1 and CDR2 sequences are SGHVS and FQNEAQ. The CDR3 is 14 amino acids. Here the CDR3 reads CASSEGPTPYEHYF. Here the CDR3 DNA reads TGTGCCAGCAGCGAGGGTCCGACCCCGTACGAGCACTACTTC. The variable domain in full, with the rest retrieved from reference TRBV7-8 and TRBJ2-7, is GAGVSQSPRYKVAKRGQDVALRCDPISGHVSLFWYQQALGQGPEFLTYFQNEAQLDKSGLPSDRFFAERPEGSVSTLKIQRTQQEDSAVYLCASSEGPTPYEHYFGPGTRLTVT.

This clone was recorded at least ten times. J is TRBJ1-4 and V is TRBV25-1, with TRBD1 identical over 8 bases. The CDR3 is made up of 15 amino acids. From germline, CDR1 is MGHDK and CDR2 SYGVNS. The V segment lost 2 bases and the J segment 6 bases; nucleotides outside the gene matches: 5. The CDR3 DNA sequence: TGTGCCAGCAGTGAAGATCCGGACAGGGATGAAAAACTGTTTTTT. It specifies CASSEDPDRDEKLFF.

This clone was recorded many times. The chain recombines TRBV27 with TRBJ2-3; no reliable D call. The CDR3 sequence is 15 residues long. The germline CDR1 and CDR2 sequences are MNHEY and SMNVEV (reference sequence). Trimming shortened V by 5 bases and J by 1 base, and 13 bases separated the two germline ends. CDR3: CASSVILSGTDTQYF. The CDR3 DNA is TGTGCCAGCAGTGTAATACTGAGTGGCACAGATACGCAGTATTTT.

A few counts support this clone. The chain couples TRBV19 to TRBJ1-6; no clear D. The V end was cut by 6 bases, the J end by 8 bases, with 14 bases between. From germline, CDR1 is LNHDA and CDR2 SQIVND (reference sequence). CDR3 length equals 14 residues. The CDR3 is CASSPHGGDSPLHF. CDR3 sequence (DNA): TGTGCCAGTAGCCCGCATGGTGGGGATTCACCCCTCCACTTT.

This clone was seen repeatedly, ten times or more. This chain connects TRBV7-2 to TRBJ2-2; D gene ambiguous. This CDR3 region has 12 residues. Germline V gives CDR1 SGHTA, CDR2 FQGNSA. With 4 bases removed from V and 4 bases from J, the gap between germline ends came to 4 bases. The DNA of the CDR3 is TGTGCCAGCAGCTCCCCCACCGGGGAGCTGTTTTTT. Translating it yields CASSSPTGELFF.

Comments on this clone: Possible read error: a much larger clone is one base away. The DNA for the CDR3 is TGTGCCAGCAGCTGGGCCGGGACAGGGGGAGTCAAAGAGACCCAGTACTTC. Residues: CASSWAGTGGVKETQYF. This chain links TRBV5-6 with TRBJ2-5, with 11 bases aligning to TRBD1. Looked up from germline, CDR1 is SGHDT and CDR2 is YYEEEE. The junction had 10 bases not matched to a gene; V was cut back by 3 bases and J by 3 bases. This CDR3 spans 17 amino acids.

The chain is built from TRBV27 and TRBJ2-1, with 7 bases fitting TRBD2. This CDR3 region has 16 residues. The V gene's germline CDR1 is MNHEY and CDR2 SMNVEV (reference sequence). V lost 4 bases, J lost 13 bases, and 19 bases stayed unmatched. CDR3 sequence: CASSSPGLSSYNGQFF. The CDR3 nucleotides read TGTGCCAGCAGTTCACCGGGACTAAGCTCCTACAATGGACAGTTCTTC.

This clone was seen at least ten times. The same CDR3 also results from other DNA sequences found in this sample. This CDR3 reads CASSLIKTSGGAWEQFF. CDR3 bases: TGTGCCAGCAGCTTGATCAAGACTAGCGGGGGGGCCTGGGAGCAGTTCTTC. The rearrangement uses TRBV11-2 and TRBJ2-1; 14 bases line up with TRBD2. With V trimmed by 3 bases and J by 10 bases, 11 bases remained unmatched. The CDR3 spans 17 residues. Per the germline V gene, CDR1 is SGHAT and CDR2 is FQNNGV.

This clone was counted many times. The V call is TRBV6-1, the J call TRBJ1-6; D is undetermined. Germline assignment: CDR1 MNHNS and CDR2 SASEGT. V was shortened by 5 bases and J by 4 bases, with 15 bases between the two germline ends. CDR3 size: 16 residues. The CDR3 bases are TGTGCCAGCAGTCAAGTGAAAACAGAGTATAATTCACCCCTCCACTTT. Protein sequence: CASSQVKTEYNSPLHF.

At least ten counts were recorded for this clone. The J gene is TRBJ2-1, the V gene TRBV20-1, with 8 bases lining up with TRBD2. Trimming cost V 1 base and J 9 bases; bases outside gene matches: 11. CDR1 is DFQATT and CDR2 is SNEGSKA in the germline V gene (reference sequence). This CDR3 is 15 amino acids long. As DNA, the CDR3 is TGCAGTGCTAGAGTGGCACTAGCGGAGACCGGTGAGCAGTTCTTC. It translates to CSARVALAETGEQFF.

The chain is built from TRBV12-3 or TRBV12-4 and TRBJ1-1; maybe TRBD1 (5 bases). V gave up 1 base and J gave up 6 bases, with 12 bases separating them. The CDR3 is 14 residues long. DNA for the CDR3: TGTGCCAGCAGTTTAGGGAGAGGGGACTCTGAAGCTTTCTTT. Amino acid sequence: CASSLGRGDSEAFF.

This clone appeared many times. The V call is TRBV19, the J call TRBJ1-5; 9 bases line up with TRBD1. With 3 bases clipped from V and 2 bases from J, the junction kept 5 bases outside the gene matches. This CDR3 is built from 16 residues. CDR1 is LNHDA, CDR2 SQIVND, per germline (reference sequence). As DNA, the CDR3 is TGTGCCAGTAGTATCACAGGGGGCGACGGCAATCAGCCCCAGCATTTT. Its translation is CASSITGGDGNQPQHF.

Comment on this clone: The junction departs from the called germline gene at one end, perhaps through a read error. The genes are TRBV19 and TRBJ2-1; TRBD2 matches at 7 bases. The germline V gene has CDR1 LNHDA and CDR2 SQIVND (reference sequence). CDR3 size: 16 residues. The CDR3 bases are TGTGCGAGTAGTCCCGAACTAGCGAGCTCCTACAATGAGCAGGTCTTC. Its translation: CASSPELASSYNEQVF.